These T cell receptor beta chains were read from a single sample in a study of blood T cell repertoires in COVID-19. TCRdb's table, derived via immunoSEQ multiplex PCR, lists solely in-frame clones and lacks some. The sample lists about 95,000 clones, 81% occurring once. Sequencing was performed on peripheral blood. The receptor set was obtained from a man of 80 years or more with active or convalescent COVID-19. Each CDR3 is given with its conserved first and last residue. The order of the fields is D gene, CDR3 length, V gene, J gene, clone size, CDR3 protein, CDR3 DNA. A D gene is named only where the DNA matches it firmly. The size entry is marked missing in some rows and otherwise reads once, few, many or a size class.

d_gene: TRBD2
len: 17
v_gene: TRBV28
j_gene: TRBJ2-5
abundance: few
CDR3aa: CASSTQTGTSGWGTQYF
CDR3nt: TGTGCCAGCAGTACTCAGACCGGGACTAGCGGGTGGGGGACCCAGTACTTC

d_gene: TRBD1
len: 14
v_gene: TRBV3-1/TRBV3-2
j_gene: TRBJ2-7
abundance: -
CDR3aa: CASSLSGQAYEQYF
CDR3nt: TGTGCCAGCAGCCTTTCGGGACAGGCCTACGAGCAGTACTTC

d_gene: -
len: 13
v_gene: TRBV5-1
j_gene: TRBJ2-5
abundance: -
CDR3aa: CASKGDGPGTQYF
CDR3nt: TGCGCCAGCAAGGGAGACGGGCCGGGGACCCAGTACTTC

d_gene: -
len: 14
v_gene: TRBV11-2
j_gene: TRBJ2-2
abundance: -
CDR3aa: CASSFRRVGGELFF
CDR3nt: TGTGCCAGCAGCTTTCGGAGGGTCGGCGGGGAGCTGTTTTTT

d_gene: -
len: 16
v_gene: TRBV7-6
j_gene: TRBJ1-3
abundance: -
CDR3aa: CASSLVASNSGNTIYF
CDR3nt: TGTGCCAGCAGCTTAGTAGCATCGAACTCTGGAAACACCATATATTTT

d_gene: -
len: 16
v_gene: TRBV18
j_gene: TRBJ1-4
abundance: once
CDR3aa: CASSPPSGGLEEKLFF
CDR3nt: TGTGCCAGCTCACCACCATCGGGGGGTCTTGAAGAAAAACTGTTTTTT

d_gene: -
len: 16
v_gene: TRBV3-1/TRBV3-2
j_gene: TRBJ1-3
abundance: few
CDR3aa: CASSQDRGANGNTIYF
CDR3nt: TGTGCCAGCAGCCAAGACCGGGGGGCCAATGGAAACACCATATATTTT

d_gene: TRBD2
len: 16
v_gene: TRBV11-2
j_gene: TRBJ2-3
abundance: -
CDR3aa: CASRQRLAGAGDTQYF
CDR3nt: TGTGCCAGCAGACAGAGACTAGCGGGGGCCGGAGATACGCAGTATTTT

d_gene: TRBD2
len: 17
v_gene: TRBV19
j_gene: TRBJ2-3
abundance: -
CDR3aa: CASSTSSSGGSTDTQYF
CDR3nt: TGTGCCAGTAGTACATCCTCTAGCGGGGGTAGCACAGATACGCAGTATTTT

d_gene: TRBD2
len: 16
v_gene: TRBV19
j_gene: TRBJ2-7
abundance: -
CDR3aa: CASSPTSAGGTYEQYF
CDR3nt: TGTGCCAGTAGCCCCACCTCAGCGGGGGGCACCTACGAGCAGTACTTC

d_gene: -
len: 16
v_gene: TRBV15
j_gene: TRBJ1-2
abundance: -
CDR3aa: CATSRVGRGSYYGYTF
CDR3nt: TGTGCCACCAGCAGAGTTGGGCGGGGCAGCTACTATGGCTACACCTTC

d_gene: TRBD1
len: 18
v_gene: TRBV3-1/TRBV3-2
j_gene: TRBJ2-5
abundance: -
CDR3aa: CASSQEAPHSGQRETQYF
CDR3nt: TGTGCCAGCAGCCAAGAGGCGCCTCACTCGGGACAGAGGGAGACCCAGTACTTC

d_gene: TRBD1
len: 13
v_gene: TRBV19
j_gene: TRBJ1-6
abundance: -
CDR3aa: CASSDRAGSPLHF
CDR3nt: TGTGCCAGTAGTGACAGGGCAGGGTCACCCCTCCACTTT

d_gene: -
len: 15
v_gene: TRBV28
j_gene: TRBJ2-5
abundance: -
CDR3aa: CASSYPFRVQETQYF
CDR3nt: TGTGCCAGCAGTTACCCATTCCGGGTGCAAGAGACCCAGTACTTC

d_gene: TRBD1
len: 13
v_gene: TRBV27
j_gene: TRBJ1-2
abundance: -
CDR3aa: CASSSDRGYGYTF
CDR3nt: TGTGCCAGCAGTTCAGACAGGGGCTATGGCTACACCTTC

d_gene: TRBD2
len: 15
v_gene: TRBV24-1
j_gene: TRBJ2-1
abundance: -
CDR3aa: CATSEGTSGGDEQFF
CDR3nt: TGTGCCACCAGTGAGGGGACTAGCGGGGGTGATGAGCAGTTCTTC

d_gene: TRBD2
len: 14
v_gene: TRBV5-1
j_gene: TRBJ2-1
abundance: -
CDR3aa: CASRGTSGVHEQFF
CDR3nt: TGCGCCAGCAGGGGGACTAGCGGGGTCCATGAGCAGTTCTTC

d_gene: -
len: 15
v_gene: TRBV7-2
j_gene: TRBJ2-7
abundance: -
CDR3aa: CASSLASGSSYEQYF
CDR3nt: TGTGCCAGCAGCTTAGCGTCCGGGAGCTCCTACGAGCAGTACTTC

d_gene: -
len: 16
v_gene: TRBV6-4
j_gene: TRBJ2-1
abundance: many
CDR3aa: CASSDSGAGEVNEQFF
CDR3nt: TGTGCCAGCAGTGACTCTGGGGCCGGGGAGGTCAATGAGCAGTTCTTC

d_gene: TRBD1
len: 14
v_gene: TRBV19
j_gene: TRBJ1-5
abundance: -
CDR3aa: CASTLNRGDQPQHF
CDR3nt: TGTGCCAGTACCTTAAACAGGGGTGATCAGCCCCAGCATTTT

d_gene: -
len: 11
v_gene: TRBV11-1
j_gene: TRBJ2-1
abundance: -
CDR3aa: CASSTHREQFF
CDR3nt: TGTGCCAGCAGTACCCACCGGGAGCAGTTCTTC

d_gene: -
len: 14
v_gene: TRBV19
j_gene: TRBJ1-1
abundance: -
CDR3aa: CASSIGRYETEAFF
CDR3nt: TGTGCCAGTAGTATAGGCAGGTACGAAACTGAAGCTTTCTTT

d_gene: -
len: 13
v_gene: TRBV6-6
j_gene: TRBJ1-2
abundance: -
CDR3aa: CASSPPGGYGYTF
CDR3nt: TGTGCCAGCAGCCCTCCCGGGGGCTATGGCTACACCTTC

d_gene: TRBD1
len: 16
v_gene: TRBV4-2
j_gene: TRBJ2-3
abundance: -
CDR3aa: CASSQAGTGGTDTQYF
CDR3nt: TGTGCCAGCAGCCAAGCCGGGACAGGGGGCACAGATACGCAGTATTTT

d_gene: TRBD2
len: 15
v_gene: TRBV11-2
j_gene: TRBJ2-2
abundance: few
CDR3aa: CASSKLAGNTGELFF
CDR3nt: TGTGCCAGCAGCAAACTAGCGGGGAACACCGGGGAGCTGTTTTTT

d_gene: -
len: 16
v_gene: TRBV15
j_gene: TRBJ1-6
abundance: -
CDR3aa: CATSRDRGQLNSPLHF
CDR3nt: TGTGCCACCAGCAGAGATCGAGGACAGCTTAATTCACCCCTCCACTTT

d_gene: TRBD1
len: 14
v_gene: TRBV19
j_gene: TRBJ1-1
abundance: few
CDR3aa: CASRATGGGTEAFF
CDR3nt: TGTGCCAGTAGGGCGACAGGGGGGGGCACTGAAGCTTTCTTT

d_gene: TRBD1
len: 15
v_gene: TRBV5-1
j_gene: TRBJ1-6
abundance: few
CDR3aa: CASSTSGTGVSPLHF
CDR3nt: TGCGCCAGCAGTACTTCCGGGACAGGGGTATCACCCCTCCACTTT

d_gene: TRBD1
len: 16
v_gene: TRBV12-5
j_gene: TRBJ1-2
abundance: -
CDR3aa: CASGLADRDRDYGYTF
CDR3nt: TGTGCTAGTGGTTTGGCGGACAGGGACAGGGACTATGGCTACACCTTC

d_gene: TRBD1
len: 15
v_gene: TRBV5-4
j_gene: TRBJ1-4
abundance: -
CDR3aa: CASSTRTGGGEKLFF
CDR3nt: TGTGCCAGCAGCACCCGGACAGGGGGTGGGGAAAAACTGTTTTTT

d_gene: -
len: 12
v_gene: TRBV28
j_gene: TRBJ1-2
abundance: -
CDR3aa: CASSSLEAGYTF
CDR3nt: TGTGCCAGCAGCTCGCTGGAGGCGGGCTACACCTTC

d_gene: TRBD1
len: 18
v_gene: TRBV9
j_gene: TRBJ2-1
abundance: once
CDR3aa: CASSVGGTGALGNNEQFF
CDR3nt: TGTGCCAGCAGCGTAGGGGGGACAGGGGCCCTAGGGAACAATGAGCAGTTCTTC

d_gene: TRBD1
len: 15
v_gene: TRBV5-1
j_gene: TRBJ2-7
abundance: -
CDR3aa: CASSLGTARSYEQYF
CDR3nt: TGCGCCAGCAGCCTTGGGACAGCCCGCTCCTACGAGCAGTACTTC

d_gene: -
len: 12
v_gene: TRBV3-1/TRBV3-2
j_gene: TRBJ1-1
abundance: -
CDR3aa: CASSQRYTEAFF
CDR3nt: TGTGCCAGCAGCCAGAGGTACACTGAAGCTTTCTTT

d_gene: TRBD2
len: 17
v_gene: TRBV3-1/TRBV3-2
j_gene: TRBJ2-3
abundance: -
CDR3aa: CASSQEQRGAATDTQYF
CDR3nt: TGTGCCAGCAGCCAAGAACAGCGGGGGGCGGCCACAGATACGCAGTATTTT

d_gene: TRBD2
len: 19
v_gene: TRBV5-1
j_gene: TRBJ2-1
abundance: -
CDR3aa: CASSWGLAGGIGSYNEQFF
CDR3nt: TGCGCCAGCAGCTGGGGACTAGCGGGGGGAATAGGTTCCTACAATGAGCAGTTCTTC

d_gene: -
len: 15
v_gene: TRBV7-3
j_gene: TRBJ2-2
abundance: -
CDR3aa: CASSLNRPGDGELFF
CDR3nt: TGTGCCAGCAGCTTAAATCGACCGGGTGACGGGGAGCTGTTTTTT

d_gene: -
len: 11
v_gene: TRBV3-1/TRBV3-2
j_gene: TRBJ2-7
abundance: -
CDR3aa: CASSSPYEQYF
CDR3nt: TGTGCCAGCAGCTCTCCCTACGAGCAGTACTTC

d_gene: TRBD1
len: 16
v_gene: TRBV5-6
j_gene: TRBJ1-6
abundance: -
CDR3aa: CASSRPSSGGSSPLHF
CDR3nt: TGTGCCAGCAGCCGCCCTTCCTCAGGGGGCTCTTCACCCCTCCACTTT

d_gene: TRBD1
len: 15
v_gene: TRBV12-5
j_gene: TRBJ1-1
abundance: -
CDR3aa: CASGLTSGGRSEAFF
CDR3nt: TGTGCTAGTGGTTTGACATCAGGGGGGAGAAGTGAAGCTTTCTTT

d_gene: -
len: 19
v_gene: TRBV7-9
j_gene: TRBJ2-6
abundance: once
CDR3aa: CASSFWDTGIMSGANVLTF
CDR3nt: TGTGCCAGCAGCTTTTGGGACACAGGGATTATGTCTGGGGCCAACGTCCTGACTTTC

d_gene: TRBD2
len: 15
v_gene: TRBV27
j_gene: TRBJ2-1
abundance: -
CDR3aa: CASSFGGGSYNEQFF
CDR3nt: TGTGCCAGCAGTTTTGGCGGGGGGTCCTACAATGAGCAGTTCTTC

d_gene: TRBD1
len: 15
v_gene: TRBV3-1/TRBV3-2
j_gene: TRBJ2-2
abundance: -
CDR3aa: CASSQGPTGAGELFF
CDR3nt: TGTGCCAGCAGCCAAGGCCCGACAGGGGCCGGGGAGCTGTTTTTT

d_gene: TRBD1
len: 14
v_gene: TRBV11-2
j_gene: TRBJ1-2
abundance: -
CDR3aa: CASSLGWGQVSPTF
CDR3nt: TGTGCCAGCAGCTTAGGGTGGGGACAGGTTTCCCCCACCTTC

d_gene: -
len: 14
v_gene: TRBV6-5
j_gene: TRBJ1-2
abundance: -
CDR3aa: CASRSTGLGHGYTF
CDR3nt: TGTGCCAGCAGGTCTACAGGGTTGGGGCACGGCTACACCTTC

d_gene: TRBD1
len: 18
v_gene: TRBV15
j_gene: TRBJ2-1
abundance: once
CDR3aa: CATSRLPTGAASYNEQFF
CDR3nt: TGTGCCACCAGCAGACTCCCGACAGGGGCCGCCTCCTACAATGAGCAGTTCTTC

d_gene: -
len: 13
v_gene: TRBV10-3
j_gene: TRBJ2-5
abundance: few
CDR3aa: CATLHQGKETQYF
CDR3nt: TGTGCCACCCTCCACCAGGGGAAAGAGACCCAGTACTTC

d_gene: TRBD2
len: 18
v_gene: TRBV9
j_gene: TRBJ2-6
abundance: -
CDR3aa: CASSVGLAGGPGANVLTF
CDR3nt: TGTGCCAGCAGCGTAGGACTAGCGGGGGGGCCTGGGGCCAACGTCCTGACTTTC

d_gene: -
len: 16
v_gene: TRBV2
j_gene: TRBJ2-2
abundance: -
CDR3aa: CASSEARGQNTGELFF
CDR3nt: TGTGCCAGCAGTGAAGCGCGAGGACAGAACACCGGGGAGCTGTTTTTT

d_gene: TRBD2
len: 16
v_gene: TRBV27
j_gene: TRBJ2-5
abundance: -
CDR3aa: CASSLSRASGGQTQYF
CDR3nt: TGTGCCAGCAGTTTATCGAGGGCTAGCGGGGGACAGACCCAGTACTTC

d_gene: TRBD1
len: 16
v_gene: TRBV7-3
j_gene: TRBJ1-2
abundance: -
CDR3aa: CASSLGGQGRHYGYTF
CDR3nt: TGTGCCAGCAGCCTGGGCGGACAGGGGAGGCACTATGGCTACACCTTC

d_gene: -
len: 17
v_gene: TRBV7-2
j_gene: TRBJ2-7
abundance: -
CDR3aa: CASSPRAAGGAGHEQYF
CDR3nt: TGTGCCAGCAGCCCAAGGGCAGCGGGCGGGGCAGGTCACGAGCAGTACTTC

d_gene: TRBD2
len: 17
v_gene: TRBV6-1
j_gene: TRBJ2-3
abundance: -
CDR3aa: CASSEGASGGAIDTQYF
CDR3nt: TGTGCCAGCAGTGAAGGGGCTAGCGGGGGGGCAATAGATACGCAGTATTTT

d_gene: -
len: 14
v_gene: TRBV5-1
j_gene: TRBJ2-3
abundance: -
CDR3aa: CASSRTRTGDTQYF
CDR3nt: TGCGCCAGCTCCCGGACTAGAACAGGGGATACGCAGTATTTT

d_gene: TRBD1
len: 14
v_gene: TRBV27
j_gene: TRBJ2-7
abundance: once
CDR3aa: CASRRGTDKYEQYF
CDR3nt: TGTGCCAGCAGACGTGGGACAGATAAATACGAGCAGTACTTC